These 13 T cell receptor beta chains were sequenced from one sample in a study of T cell responses to AZD1222 COVID-19 vaccine. Assay: immunoSEQ multiplex PCR; the TCRdb copy retains only in-frame clones and omits some. The repertoire holds 100,000 to 150,000 clones, with 88% as singletons. The input for sequencing was peripheral blood, taken on day 0 of MenACWY control vaccination. The receptor set was obtained from an adult in good health.

The CDR3 region is CASSQFSGTGGFGEHNEQFF. CDR3 DNA sequence: TGTGCCAGCAGCCAATTCTCCGGGACAGGGGGCTTCGGGGAACACAATGAGCAGTTCTTC. The chain employs TRBV14 and TRBJ2-1; 12 bases map to TRBD1. There are 20 residues in the CDR3. With V trimmed by 2 bases and J by 5 bases, 16 bases remained unmatched. Germline CDR1 is SGHDN and CDR2 is FVKESK.

The CDR3 spells CASSPIVHQETQYF. CDR3 in DNA: TGTGCCAGCAGTCCCATAGTTCACCAAGAGACCCAGTACTTC. V usage is TRBV28 and J usage is TRBJ2-5, with D hard to call. Germline loops: CDR1 MDHEN, CDR2 SYDVKM. This CDR3 contains 14 residues. V dropped 5 bases and J dropped 0 bases, with 10 bases sitting between them.

The chain joins TRBV5-4 to TRBJ1-6; 7 bases match TRBD1. The germline V gene has CDR1 SGHNT and CDR2 YYREEE (reference sequence). CDR3 length equals 15 residues. V was pared by 3 bases and J by 7 bases, with 7 bases of the junction left unmatched. CDR3 DNA sequence: TGTGCCAGCAGCTCAGGGGGGACGGCAAATTCACCCCTCCACTTT. It encodes CASSSGGTANSPLHF. The full variable domain, with the rest looked up from reference TRBV5-4 and TRBJ1-6, is ETGVTQSPTHLIKTRGQQVTLRCSSQSGHNTVSWYQQALGQGPQFIFQYYREEENGRGNFPPRFSGLQFPNYSSELNVNALELDDSALYLCASSSGGTANSPLHFGNGTRLTVT.

This rearrangement joins TRBV19 to TRBJ2-2; weak D call: TRBD2 (5 bases). The CDR3 covers 11 residues. Trimming stripped 7 bases from V and 13 bases from J, with 13 bases between. Germline V lookup: CDR1 LNHDA, CDR2 SQIVND (reference sequence). The CDR3 spells CASIVARGLFF. The CDR3 bases are TGTGCCAGTATCGTGGCCCGGGGGCTGTTTTTT.

The rearrangement links TRBV4-1 to TRBJ1-3; D might be TRBD1 (6 bases). Germline V lookup: CDR1 MGHRA, CDR2 YSYEKL. V gave up 4 bases and J gave up 4 bases, with 14 bases separating them. The CDR3 sequence is 15 residues long. In DNA, the CDR3 is TGCGCCAGCAGCCGCGCAGGGGCTACAGGAAACACCATATATTTT. Residues: CASSRAGATGNTIYF.

The V gene is TRBV18, the J gene TRBJ1-3; D unresolved. CDR1 KGHSH and CDR2 LQKENI come from the germline V gene. The CDR3 is made up of 19 amino acids. The ends were cut back, 2 bases at V and 0 bases at J, with 20 bases in the middle. The CDR3 nucleotides are TGTGCCAGCTCACCAGCGGCAGGTCCGTCTCTACTCTCTGGAAACACCATATATTTT. The encoded protein is CASSPAAGPSLLSGNTIYF. The full variable domain, its missing parts supplied by reference TRBV18 and TRBJ1-3, is NAGVMQNPRHLVRRRGQEARLRCSPMKGHSHVYWYRQLPEEGLKFMVYLQKENIIDESGMPKERFSAEFPKEGPSILRIQQVVRGDSAAYFCASSPAAGPSLLSGNTIYFGEGSWLTVV.

V and J are TRBV27 and TRBJ2-3; D not certain. CDR3 length: 16 residues. The ends were cut back, 5 bases at V and 2 bases at J, with 17 bases in the middle. Germline lookup yields CDR1 MNHEY and CDR2 SMNVEV (reference sequence). The CDR3 DNA follows: TGTGCCAGCAGTCTTATAGCCTTGCTGTTCACAGATACGCAGTATTTT. Amino acids: CASSLIALLFTDTQYF.

The genes are TRBV13 and TRBJ2-7; TRBD2 agrees at 12 bases. Per germline, CDR1 PRHDT and CDR2 FYEKMQ (reference sequence). The V and J ends lost 5 bases and 5 bases, in that order; junction bases with no gene match: 13. The CDR3 length is 17 residues. The CDR3 sequence is CASSHKGLAGSTNEQYF. CDR3 DNA sequence: TGTGCCAGCAGCCACAAAGGACTAGCGGGATCGACGAACGAGCAGTACTTC.

The chain joins TRBV6-6 to TRBJ2-7; weak D call: TRBD2 (5 bases). Germline V gene data show CDR1 as MNHNY and CDR2 as SVGAGI (reference sequence). The CDR3 has 13 residues. Trimming took off 5 bases at V and 2 bases at J, with 10 bases between the two ends. As DNA, the CDR3 is TGTGCCAGCAGTACAGCGGAGCCCTACGAGCAGTACTTC. Protein sequence: CASSTAEPYEQYF.

The chain combines TRBV28 with TRBJ1-5, with 11 bases that match TRBD1. CDR3 size: 17 residues. Germline CDR1 MDHEN, CDR2 SYDVKM. After removal of 5 bases from V and 6 bases from J, the junction contained 12 bases not matched to a gene. CDR3 sequence reads: CASSPSSGTGGGQPQHF. As DNA, the CDR3 is TGTGCCAGCAGTCCCTCTTCCGGGACAGGGGGGGGTCAGCCCCAGCATTTT. Based on the CDR3 plus reference TRBV28 and TRBJ1-5, the full variable domain is DVKVTQSSRYLVKRTGEKVFLECVQDMDHENMFWYRQDPGLGLRLIYFSYDVKMKEKGDIPEGYSVSREKKERFSLILESASTNQTSMYLCASSPSSGTGGGQPQHFGDGTRLSIL.

This clone showed up just once. The chain joins TRBV11-3 to TRBJ1-6; D possibly corresponds to TRBD1 (5 bases). CDR1 and CDR2 (germline): SGHNT, YENEEA. V lost 2 bases and J 6 bases, leaving 20 bases between the germline ends. The CDR3 consists of 18 residues. CDR3 residues: CASSLPRGVGLANSPLHF. Here the CDR3 DNA reads TGTGCCAGCAGCTTACCCCGGGGGGTAGGGTTGGCTAATTCACCCCTCCACTTT.

The rearrangement joins TRBV3-1 (or the pseudogene TRBV3-2) to TRBJ2-5, with a tentative D call TRBD2 (6 bases). The germline V gene encodes CDR1 LGHDT and CDR2 YNNKEL (reference sequence). The ends were cut back, 5 bases at V and 5 bases at J, with 15 bases in the middle. This CDR3 is 14 amino acids long. The CDR3 DNA reads TGTGCCAGCAGCACCCGGGTCCGGGGGGAGACCCAGTACTTC. Protein: CASSTRVRGETQYF.

The chain recombines TRBV11-2 with TRBJ2-7; D perhaps matches TRBD2 (7 bases). The CDR3 loop spans 17 amino acids. The germline V and J ends were trimmed by 5 bases and 0 bases, with 20 bases remaining between them. Germline V gene sequence: CDR1 SGHAT, CDR2 FQNNGV. CDR3 region: CASSRPDRGAYSYEQYF. The CDR3 region has the DNA TGTGCCAGCAGCCGGCCCGACCGGGGGGCCTACTCCTACGAGCAGTACTTC.